The 19 T cell receptor beta chains below were found in one sample sequenced in a study of control samples from healthy donors and cancer patients. The method was immunoSEQ multiplex PCR; TCRdb's version includes in-frame clones alone and lacks a portion of them. The table has about 150,000 clones, about 90% seen once; the top ten hold about 1.8%. Sequenced material: blood. The receptors stem from a man aged 18 to 30 in good health.

V is TRBV4-3 and J is TRBJ2-3; D is perhaps TRBD2 (5 bases). V was trimmed by 4 bases and J by 4 bases, leaving 12 bases between them. This CDR3 has 14 residues. Germline CDR1 LGHNA, CDR2 YSLEER. Here the CDR3 reads CASSLDLAADTQYF. The CDR3 region has the DNA TGCGCCAGCAGCCTGGACTTAGCCGCAGATACGCAGTATTTT.

This clone came up once. This chain links TRBV30 with TRBJ2-3, with 11 bases aligning to TRBD1. This CDR3 is 14 amino acids long. V lost 2 bases to trimming and J lost 4 bases; unmatched junction nucleotides: 2. Germline V gives CDR1 GTSNPN, CDR2 SVGIG (reference sequence). The CDR3 loop is CAWSTGQGADTQYF. CDR3 sequence (DNA): TGTGCCTGGAGTACGGGACAGGGGGCAGATACGCAGTATTTT.

In its sample, this clone was seen once. This sequence joins TRBV2 and TRBJ2-1, with no clear D. The germline gives CDR1 SNHLY, CDR2 FYNNEI. The CDR3 has 14 residues. V shed 7 bases and J shed 2 bases, with 12 bases lying between them. The CDR3 is CASTPGRTYNEQFF. In nucleotides, the CDR3 is TGTGCCAGCACCCCCGGGCGGACCTACAATGAGCAGTTCTTC.

V is TRBV20-1 and J is TRBJ2-1; 7 bases fit TRBD1. Germline CDR1 and CDR2: DFQATT and SNEGSKA (reference sequence). The CDR3 has 14 residues. V lost 3 bases, J lost 5 bases, and 7 bases stayed unmatched. The CDR3 DNA sequence: TGCAGTGCTAGTTTAGGGGGCTTCAACAATGAGCAGTTCTTC. This encodes CSASLGGFNNEQFF.

The chain combines TRBV4-1 with TRBJ1-1; D call uncertain. Germline V lookup: CDR1 MGHRA, CDR2 YSYEKL. The CDR3 spans 13 residues. V lost 4 bases to trimming and J lost 7 bases, with 13 bases between them. In nucleotides, the CDR3 is TGCGCCAGCAGCCCGAGGGCTGGGGATGAAGCTTTCTTT. Translating gives CASSPRAGDEAFF.

The chain combines TRBV29-1 with TRBJ1-2; weak D call: TRBD1 (5 bases). This CDR3 is built from 12 residues. The V gene's germline CDR1 is SQVTM and CDR2 ANQGSEA. V was clipped by 6 bases and J by 2 bases, with 10 bases between them. CDR3 nucleotides: TGCAGCGTGCCGACAGCGAACTATGGCTACACCTTC. Translated, it gives CSVPTANYGYTF.

CDR3 loop: CASSPGRRGRGGTEAFF. The CDR3 DNA reads as TGTGCCAGCTCACCCGGGAGAAGGGGGCGAGGTGGGACTGAAGCTTTCTTT. The chain has TRBV18 and TRBJ1-1; 7 nucleotides match TRBD1. This CDR3 is 17 amino acids long. Trimming at V came to 3 bases and at J to 5 bases, leaving 15 bases not matched to a gene. Germline CDR1 reads KGHSH; CDR2 reads LQKENI. Combining the CDR3 with reference TRBV18 and TRBJ1-1 gives the whole variable domain NAGVMQNPRHLVRRRGQEARLRCSPMKGHSHVYWYRQLPEEGLKFMVYLQKENIIDESGMPKERFSAEFPKEGPSILRIQQVVRGDSAAYFCASSPGRRGRGGTEAFFGQGTRLTVV.

This sequence joins TRBV5-1 and TRBJ2-2; D call uncertain. CDR3 length: 12 amino acids. Trimming shortened V by 6 bases and J by 5 bases, and 8 bases separated the two germline ends. Germline CDR1 is SGHRS and CDR2 is YFSETQ. This CDR3 is CASKADTGELFF. CDR3 DNA: TGCGCCAGCAAGGCGGATACCGGGGAGCTGTTTTTT.

This clone was found once. The chain couples TRBV6-4 to TRBJ1-2; weak D call: TRBD1 (5 bases). V was pared by 7 bases and J by 2 bases, with 20 bases between. The CDR3 covers 16 residues. CDR1 is MRHNA and CDR2 is SNTAGT in the germline V gene. CDR3 sequence reads: CASTRYGTVTNYGYTF. In DNA form, the CDR3 reads TGTGCCAGCACTAGATATGGGACGGTCACGAACTATGGCTACACCTTC.

The chain links TRBV3-1 (or the pseudogene TRBV3-2) to TRBJ2-3; D may be TRBD1 (6 bases). Germline CDR1 LGHDT, CDR2 YNNKEL (reference sequence). V gave up 4 bases and J gave up 0 bases, with 8 bases separating them. This CDR3 comprises 14 residues. CDR3 bases: TGTGCCAGCAGCCGGACAGCTAGCACAGATACGCAGTATTTT. It specifies CASSRTASTDTQYF.

V is TRBV7-9 and J is TRBJ1-1, with 7 bases that match TRBD1. The CDR3 covers 16 residues. Germline-derived CDR1 and CDR2 are SEHNR and FQNEAQ (reference sequence). Losses at the gene ends were 4 bases for V and 5 bases for J; bases not matched to a gene: 13. Written as DNA, the CDR3 is TGTGCCAGCAGCTGGACAGGTGCGACGCCGGGTACTGAAGCTTTCTTT. Its protein product is CASSWTGATPGTEAFF.

J is TRBJ1-2 and V is TRBV9; the D is unclear. V shed 0 bases and J shed 6 bases, with 9 bases lying between them. CDR3 size: 13 residues. Germline V gene data show CDR1 as SGDLS and CDR2 as YYNGEE. Here the CDR3 reads CASSVDSQDGYTF. CDR3 in DNA: TGTGCCAGCAGCGTAGATTCCCAGGATGGCTACACCTTC.

The chain is built from TRBV15 and TRBJ2-5, with 10 bases that match TRBD1. Germline V gene sequence: CDR1 LNHNV, CDR2 YYDKDF (reference sequence). J gave up 0 bases and V 3 bases, and 10 bases lay outside the gene matches. This CDR3 is 18 amino acids long. CDR3 DNA: TGTGCCACCAGCAGGACGACAGGGGGCGACCGCTACCAAGAGACCCAGTACTTC. This encodes CATSRTTGGDRYQETQYF. The variable domain in full, completed from reference TRBV15 and TRBJ2-5, reads DAMVIQNPRYQVTQFGKPVTLSCSQTLNHNVMYWYQQKSSQAPKLLFHYYDKDFNNEADTPDNFQSRRPNTSFCFLDIRSPGLGDTAMYLCATSRTTGGDRYQETQYFGPGTRLLVL.

The chain recombines TRBV6-1 with TRBJ2-2, with D possibly being TRBD1 or TRBD2 (5 bases each). V dropped 2 bases and J dropped 3 bases, with 13 bases sitting between them. Germline V lookup: CDR1 MNHNS, CDR2 SASEGT. This CDR3 is built from 16 residues. The CDR3: CASSERRVEDTGELFF. CDR3 nucleotide sequence: TGTGCCAGCAGTGAACGCAGGGTGGAGGACACCGGGGAGCTGTTTTTT.

This clone occurred once. This rearrangement joins TRBV4-3 to TRBJ2-7; 9 nucleotides align to TRBD1. V dropped 4 bases and J dropped 3; count of bases not matched to a gene: 10. The CDR3 runs to 16 residues. Germline CDR1 LGHNA, CDR2 YSLEER. The CDR3 protein is CASSRDGTGINYEQYF. DNA of the CDR3: TGCGCCAGCAGCCGGGACGGGACAGGGATAAACTACGAGCAGTACTTC.

This sequence joins TRBV7-2 and TRBJ2-7; D not certain. Germline values: CDR1 SGHTA, CDR2 FQGNSA. This CDR3 is 13 amino acids long. Trimming took off 7 bases at V and 2 bases at J, with 12 bases between the two ends. CDR3 amino acids: CASTSLGAYEQYF. The CDR3 DNA is TGTGCCAGCACCTCCCTAGGCGCCTACGAGCAGTACTTC.

This rearrangement joins TRBV29-1 to TRBJ2-7; tentatively, D is TRBD1 (6 bases). The V end lost 0 bases, the J end lost 6 bases, and 12 bases lay between the germline ends. This CDR3 comprises 13 residues. Germline loops: CDR1 SQVTM, CDR2 ANQGSEA. The CDR3 loop is CSVEETGSLEQYF. In DNA form, the CDR3 reads TGCAGCGTTGAAGAGACAGGTTCCCTCGAGCAGTACTTC.

This clone occurred a few times. The genes are TRBV9 and TRBJ1-4, with D unclear. Germline-derived CDR1 and CDR2 are SGDLS and YYNGEE. The CDR3 is 14 amino acids. The V and J ends lost 4 bases and 8 bases respectively, with 15 bases between them. The CDR3 spells CASSPSLGHEKLFF. The CDR3 nucleotides read TGTGCCAGCAGCCCCAGTTTGGGTCACGAAAAACTGTTTTTT.

This clone was seen only once. V and J are TRBV11-2 and TRBJ2-2, with D hard to call. Trimming took 7 bases from V and 2 from J, leaving 5 bases between them. Germline assignment: CDR1 SGHAT and CDR2 FQNNGV. The length of the CDR3 is 12 residues. CDR3 sequence: CASTENTGELFF. CDR3 nucleotides: TGTGCCAGCACAGAAAACACCGGGGAGCTGTTTTTT.